The 13 T cell receptor beta chains reported below all come from one sample, sequenced in a study of cytomegalovirus exposure and HLA in healthy donors. Researchers ran the PCR with 60 Vbeta and 13 Jbeta primers. Using immunoSEQ multiplex PCR, the repertoire was profiled, and TCRdb retains in-frame clones only, with some absent. Here the sample spans roughly 140,000 clones, approximately 80% being singletons. The sample consisted of PBMCs. These receptors came from a woman aged 40 to 50 in good health and CMV-seropositive.

This clone was observed once. The J gene is TRBJ1-4, the V gene TRBV4-2, with D possibly TRBD1 on 6 matching bases. Trimming cost V 6 bases and J 8 bases, with 16 bases left between them. The CDR3 loop spans 14 amino acids. CDR1 LGHNA and CDR2 YNFKEQ come from the germline V gene. In nucleotides, the CDR3 is TGTGCCAGCAGTTACAACAGGGAACAGGAAAAACTGTTTTTT. The encoded protein is CASSYNREQEKLFF.

The rearrangement links TRBV18 to TRBJ2-1; the D gene is possibly TRBD2 (6 bases). Germline assignment: CDR1 KGHSH and CDR2 LQKENI. Between the trimmed V and J ends, which lost 2 bases and 10 bases, there was a span of 18 bases. The CDR3 contains 15 residues. CDR3 amino acids: CASSPIPGQAGEQFF. CDR3 DNA: TGTGCCAGCTCACCAATCCCGGGGCAAGCGGGCGAGCAGTTCTTC. The entire variable domain, with the rest obtained from reference TRBV18 and TRBJ2-1, is as follows: NAGVMQNPRHLVRRRGQEARLRCSPMKGHSHVYWYRQLPEEGLKFMVYLQKENIIDESGMPKERFSAEFPKEGPSILRIQQVVRGDSAAYFCASSPIPGQAGEQFFGPGTRLTVL.

This clone occurred a few times. This sequence joins TRBV2 and TRBJ1-2; D uncertain. From germline, CDR1 is SNHLY and CDR2 FYNNEI. This CDR3 is 15 amino acids long. V lost 5 bases to trimming and J lost 5 bases, with 18 bases between them. CDR3 nucleotide sequence: TGTGCCAGCAGTTATACCGAGGAGGATCGGTATGGCTACACCTTC. This encodes CASSYTEEDRYGYTF. Full variable domain (missing parts from reference TRBV2 and TRBJ1-2): EPEVTQTPSHQVTQMGQEVILRCVPISNHLYFYWYRQILGQKVEFLVSFYNNEISEKSEIFDDQFSVERPDGSNFTLKIRSTKLEDSAMYFCASSYTEEDRYGYTFGSGTRLTVV.

The chain joins TRBV29-1 to TRBJ2-5, with 8 bases lining up with TRBD1. Trimming cost V 7 bases and J 1 base; bases outside gene matches: 2. This CDR3 contains 12 residues. Germline CDR1 and CDR2: SQVTM and ANQGSEA. The CDR3 spells CSAGQGQETQYF. In nucleotides, the CDR3 is TGCAGCGCCGGACAGGGCCAAGAGACCCAGTACTTC.

This chain's CDR3 is CASKGDRFGYGYTF. CDR3 bases: TGTGCCAGTAAAGGGGACAGGTTCGGATATGGCTACACCTTC. This chain uses TRBV19 with TRBJ1-2; 8 nucleotides line up with TRBD1. This CDR3 is built from 14 residues. The germline CDR1 and CDR2 sequences are LNHDA and SQIVND (reference sequence). V lost 7 bases and J lost 5; bases outside the gene matches: 9. The whole variable domain, filled in from reference TRBV19 and TRBJ1-2, reads DGGITQSPKYLFRKEGQNVTLSCEQNLNHDAMYWYRQDPGQGLRLIYYSQIVNDFQKGDIAEGYSVSREKKESFPLTVTSAQKNPTAFYLCASKGDRFGYGYTFGSGTRLTVV.

The chain recombines TRBV6-6 with TRBJ2-5, with D perhaps TRBD2 (5 bases). V was pared by 0 bases and J by 3 bases, with 11 bases between. In germline, CDR1 is MNHNY, CDR2 SVGAGI (reference sequence). The CDR3 has 15 amino acids. The CDR3 nucleotides are TGTGCCAGCAGTTACTCGTCCGGGAAGGAAGAGACCCAGTACTTC. Translation gives CASSYSSGKEETQYF.

The chain uses TRBV4-2 and TRBJ2-7; the D is unclear. The CDR3 contains 15 residues. From germline, CDR1 is LGHNA and CDR2 YNFKEQ. The V end lost 0 bases, the J end lost 3 bases, and 12 bases lay between the germline ends. The CDR3 here is CASSQDRQALYEQYF. DNA for the CDR3: TGTGCCAGCAGCCAAGATAGGCAGGCCCTCTACGAGCAGTACTTC.

This chain uses TRBV5-1 with TRBJ2-3; TRBD1 might be the D (8 bases). Deletions cut 7 bases from V and 0 bases from J, with 18 bases between. Looked up from germline, CDR1 is SGHRS and CDR2 is YFSETQ. The CDR3 contains 16 residues. This CDR3 is CASQRTGTISTDTQYF. DNA of the CDR3: TGCGCCAGCCAACGGACAGGGACTATTAGCACAGATACGCAGTATTTT.

This clone turned up a few times. CDR3 nucleotide sequence: TGTGCCAGCAGCTCGGACAGGGGGAATGAGCAGTTCTTC. Translation: CASSSDRGNEQFF. The chain uses TRBV7-8 and TRBJ2-1; TRBD1 matches 10 bases. Per the germline V gene, CDR1 is SGHVS and CDR2 is FQNEAQ. Germline trimming cut 4 bases from V and 7 bases from J; bases unmatched to any gene: 1. The CDR3 runs to 13 residues.

The chain employs TRBV2 and TRBJ2-3, with 8 bases aligning to TRBD2. The CDR3 contains 16 residues. Germline CDR1 reads SNHLY; CDR2 reads FYNNEI. The J segment lost 4 bases and the V segment lost 7 bases, leaving 13 bases of the junction unmatched. The CDR3 here is CASKRIAGWEPDTQYF. CDR3 sequence (DNA): TGTGCCAGCAAGAGGATAGCGGGATGGGAGCCAGATACGCAGTATTTT.

This clone has a single count. J is TRBJ2-7 and V is TRBV28; the match to TRBD1 covers 7 bases. The CDR3 is 15 residues long. V lost 6 bases, J lost 0 bases, and 8 bases stayed unmatched. CDR1 MDHEN and CDR2 SYDVKM come from the germline V gene. The CDR3 DNA reads TGTGCCAGCAGCCCCTCGGACAGGTACTCCTACGAGCAGTACTTC. Residues: CASSPSDRYSYEQYF.

The chain employs TRBV6-5 and TRBJ2-7, with D tentatively TRBD2 (6 bases). Trimming left V 7 bases short and J 1 base short, with 11 bases between. Germline CDR1 MNHEY, CDR2 SVGAGI. This CDR3 comprises 13 residues. The CDR3 here is CASTYGGSYEQYF. Here the CDR3 DNA reads TGTGCCAGCACCTACGGGGGTTCCTACGAGCAGTACTTC.

This sequence joins TRBV7-9 and TRBJ2-1; D is unresolved. V was cut by 4 bases and J by 11 bases, with 18 bases left in between. This CDR3 is 14 amino acids long. Germline lookup yields CDR1 SEHNR and CDR2 FQNEAQ (reference sequence). CDR3 loop: CASSSPPRPNQQFF. DNA for the CDR3: TGTGCCAGCAGCTCCCCACCGCGCCCAAATCAGCAGTTCTTC.